This T cell receptor beta chain was recorded in a study of cytomegalovirus exposure and HLA in healthy donors. Both 60 Vbeta primers and 13 Jbeta primers went into the PCR. Data came from immunoSEQ multiplex PCR; TCRdb stores just in-frame clones and leaves some out. The sample yields about 130,000 clones, around two thirds seen once. Trimming shortened V by 5 bases and J by 10 bases, and 12 bases separated the two germline ends. The CDR3 is 12 residues long. Per the germline V gene, CDR1 is LGHNT and CDR2 is FRNRAP. What was sequenced was PBMCs. J is TRBJ2-1 and V is TRBV12-5, with D possibly matching TRBD1 (6 bases). The receptor comes from a man aged 55 to 70 in good health and CMV-seropositive. CDR3 region: CASGPPRGEQFF. In DNA form, the CDR3 reads TGTGCTAGTGGTCCGCCGAGGGGGGAGCAGTTCTTC.